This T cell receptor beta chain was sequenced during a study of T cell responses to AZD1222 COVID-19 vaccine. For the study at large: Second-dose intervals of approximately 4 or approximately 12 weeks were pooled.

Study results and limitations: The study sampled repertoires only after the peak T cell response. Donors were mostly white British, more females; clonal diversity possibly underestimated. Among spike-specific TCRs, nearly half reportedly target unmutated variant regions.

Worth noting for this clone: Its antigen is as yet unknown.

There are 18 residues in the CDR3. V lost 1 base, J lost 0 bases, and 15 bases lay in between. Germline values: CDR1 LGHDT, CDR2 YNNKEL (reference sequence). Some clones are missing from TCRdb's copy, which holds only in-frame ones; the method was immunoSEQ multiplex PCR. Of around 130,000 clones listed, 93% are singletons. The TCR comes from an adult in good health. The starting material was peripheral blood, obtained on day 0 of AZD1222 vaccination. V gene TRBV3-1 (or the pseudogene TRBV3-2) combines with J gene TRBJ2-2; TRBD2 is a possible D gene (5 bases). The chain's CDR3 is CASSQASGKFANTGELFF. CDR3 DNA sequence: TGTGCCAGCAGCCAAGCCAGCGGCAAATTCGCGAACACCGGGGAGCTGTTTTTT.